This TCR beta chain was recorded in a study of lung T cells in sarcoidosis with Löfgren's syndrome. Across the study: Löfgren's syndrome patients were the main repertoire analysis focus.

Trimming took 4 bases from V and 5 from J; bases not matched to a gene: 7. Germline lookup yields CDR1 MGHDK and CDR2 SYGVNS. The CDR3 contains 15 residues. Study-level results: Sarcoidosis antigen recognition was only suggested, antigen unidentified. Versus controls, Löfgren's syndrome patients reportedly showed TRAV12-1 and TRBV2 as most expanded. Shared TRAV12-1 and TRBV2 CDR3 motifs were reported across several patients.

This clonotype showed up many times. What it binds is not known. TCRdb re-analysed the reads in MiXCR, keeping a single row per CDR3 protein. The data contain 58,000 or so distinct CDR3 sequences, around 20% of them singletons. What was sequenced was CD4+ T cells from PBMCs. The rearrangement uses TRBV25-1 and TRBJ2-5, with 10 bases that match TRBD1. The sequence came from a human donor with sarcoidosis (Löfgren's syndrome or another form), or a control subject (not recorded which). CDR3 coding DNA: TGTGCCAGCAGTGGACGACAGGGGGCGAAGGAGACCCAGTACTTC. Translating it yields CASSGRQGAKETQYF.